These 25 T cell receptor beta chains were sequenced from one sample in a study of T-cell reconstitution after alpha-beta-depleted transplantation in children. As it was prepared, the TCRbeta library received unique molecular identifiers. TCRdb fed the PCR reads into MiXCR, producing one record per CDR3 protein. The data show about 590,000 distinct CDR3 sequences, approximately 13% seen once. Specimen: PBMCs, mostly from graft donor cells, collected 360 days after TCRalphabeta/CD19-depleted stem cell transplant. Receptors were obtained from a male patient between 10 and 17 years old who had a stem cell transplant for acute myeloid leukemia, so the T cells may come from the graft donor.

This clonotype is a singleton in its sample. The J gene is TRBJ2-1, the V gene TRBV6-5, with 7 nucleotides matching TRBD1. The V and J ends lost 4 bases and 4 bases, in that order; junction bases with no gene match: 7. Germline values: CDR1 MNHEY, CDR2 SVGAGI. The CDR3 extends over 15 amino acids. CDR3 coding DNA: TGTGCCAGCAGTTCAGGGGGTGGGTTTTACAATGAGCAGTTCTTC. This sequence encodes CASSSGGGFYNEQFF.

The genes are TRBV15 and TRBJ1-2, with 7 bases that match TRBD1. The CDR3 runs to 15 residues. V shed 4 bases, J shed 8 bases, and the junction held 13 bases outside the gene matches. From germline, CDR1 is LNHNV and CDR2 YYDKDF (reference sequence). The CDR3, as DNA: TGTGCCACCAGCAAAAAACAGGGGACCTTCTGGGGCTACACCTTC. Its protein product is CATSKKQGTFWGYTF.

The gene calls are TRBV20-1 and TRBJ2-3; TRBD2 aligns across 9 bases. Trimming removed 7 bases from V and 5 bases from J; junction bases left unmatched: 16. The CDR3 runs to 16 residues. Per the germline V gene, CDR1 is DFQATT and CDR2 is SNEGSKA (reference sequence). The CDR3 reads CSGPEFSSGNQDTQYF. The CDR3 coding sequence is TGCAGTGGCCCCGAATTCTCTAGCGGGAACCAAGATACGCAGTATTTT.

This clonotype was seen many times. This chain joins TRBV6-5 and TRBJ2-7; D is unresolved. Trimming cost V 0 bases and J 7 bases, with 13 bases left between them. Germline assignment: CDR1 MNHEY and CDR2 SVGAGI. This CDR3 has 14 amino acids. This chain's CDR3 is CASSYSGSSSEQYF. DNA for the CDR3: TGTGCCAGCAGTTACTCGGGTAGCTCCTCAGAGCAGTACTTC.

Note on this clonotype: A much larger clone differs by one base, so this may be a read error. This chain joins TRBV20-1 and TRBJ2-3, with D uncertain. Trimming removed 5 bases from V and 0 bases from J, with 15 bases in between. This CDR3 has 15 residues. Germline V gene sequence: CDR1 DFQATT, CDR2 SNEGSKA (reference sequence). Here the CDR3 DNA reads TGCAGTGCTGCCGACGGATGGACCAGCACAGATACGCAGTATTTT. The encoded protein is CSAADGWTSTDTQYF.

V and J are TRBV29-1 and TRBJ1-3, with unresolved D. Germline-derived CDR1 and CDR2 are SQVTM and ANQGSEA. There are 12 residues in the CDR3. The ends were cut back, 2 bases at V and 2 bases at J, with 4 bases in the middle. The CDR3 nucleotides read TGCAGCGTTGAACGGGCTGGAAACACCATATATTTT. This gives the protein CSVERAGNTIYF.

This clonotype was picked up many times. The genes are TRBV4-3 and TRBJ2-7; 11 bases agree with TRBD1. This CDR3 has 16 amino acids. Germline V gene sequence: CDR1 LGHNA, CDR2 YSLEER. The ends lost 1 base at V and 4 bases at J; junction bases unmatched: 6. CDR3 DNA: TGCGCCAGCAGCCAAGGGTGGACAGGGGGCGGTTACGAGCAGTACTTC. Amino acid sequence: CASSQGWTGGGYEQYF.

This clonotype was seen ten or more times. The chain combines TRBV20-1 with TRBJ2-1; 9 nucleotides agree with TRBD2. J was trimmed by 10 bases and V by 5 bases; bases with no gene match: 9. There are 13 residues in the CDR3. Germline V lookup: CDR1 DFQATT, CDR2 SNEGSKA (reference sequence). CDR3 in DNA: TGCAGTGCTTCCGGGACTAGCCGCCTCGAGCAGTTCTTC. It codes for CSASGTSRLEQFF.

This clonotype has at least ten counts. The chain is built from TRBV20-1 and TRBJ2-2; D is uncertain. Trimming took off 6 bases at V and 0 bases at J, with 8 bases between the two ends. The V gene's germline CDR1 is DFQATT and CDR2 SNEGSKA (reference sequence). The length of the CDR3 is 13 residues. CDR3 nucleotides: TGCAGTGCCCCTCCCTCGAACACCGGGGAGCTGTTTTTT. As protein: CSAPPSNTGELFF.

This clonotype was recorded a few times. The V call is TRBV4-2, the J call TRBJ2-7; 7 bases align to TRBD1. After removal of 2 bases from V and 2 bases from J, the junction contained 9 bases not matched to a gene. The germline V gene encodes CDR1 LGHNA and CDR2 YNFKEQ. This CDR3 spans 16 amino acids. Here the CDR3 reads CASSQRQGFSPYEQYF. The CDR3 nucleotides are TGTGCCAGCAGCCAACGACAGGGCTTTTCCCCCTACGAGCAGTACTTC.

The CDR3 DNA sequence: TGTGCCAGCGGCACACCTTGGGGACTATCTAGCGGTGAGCAGTTCTTC. Encoded protein: CASGTPWGLSSGEQFF. The V gene is TRBV7-3, the J gene TRBJ2-1, with 7 positions matching TRBD2. The CDR3 is made up of 16 amino acids. CDR1 is SGHTA and CDR2 is FQGTGA in the germline V gene. After removal of 8 bases from V and 9 bases from J, the junction contained 19 bases not matched to a gene.

This rearrangement joins TRBV29-1 to TRBJ1-2, with D unresolved. The CDR3 totals 11 residues. Germline V lookup: CDR1 SQVTM, CDR2 ANQGSEA. Trimming took 2 bases from V and 5 from J, leaving 6 bases between them. The CDR3 DNA sequence: TGCAGCGTTGAATCCGCTTATGGCTACACCTTC. It is translated as CSVESAYGYTF.

The chain couples TRBV7-2 to TRBJ2-3; TRBD1 might be the D (6 bases). CDR3 size: 15 residues. The V end lost 4 bases, the J end lost 3 bases, and 14 bases lay between the germline ends. Germline CDR1 and CDR2: SGHTA and FQGNSA. CDR3 nucleotides: TGTGCCAGCAGCTCATGGGACACCGGGACAGATACGCAGTATTTT. This translates into CASSSWDTGTDTQYF.

This clonotype showed up just a few times. The CDR3 sequence: CASSRSLQFISGIQYF. In DNA, the CDR3 is TGCGCCAGCAGCCGATCACTACAGTTCATCTCGGGGATTCAGTACTTC. This sequence joins TRBV4-3 and TRBJ2-4; possible D gene TRBD2, 5 bases. Trimming shortened V by 4 bases and J by 10 bases, and 23 bases separated the two germline ends. The CDR3 totals 16 residues. The germline gives CDR1 LGHNA, CDR2 YSLEER.

This clonotype was counted only a few times. The V gene is TRBV5-6, the J gene TRBJ2-6; possibly TRBD2 for D (6 bases). Germline V lookup: CDR1 SGHDT, CDR2 YYEEEE. V lost 2 bases to trimming and J lost 4 bases, with 10 bases between them. CDR3 size: 15 residues. CDR3 residues: CASSFRGLGANVLTF. Here the CDR3 DNA reads TGTGCCAGCAGCTTTCGGGGACTGGGGGCCAACGTCCTGACTTTC.

This clonotype was seen a few times. J is TRBJ2-5 and V is TRBV20-1; 8 bases map to TRBD2. The CDR3 runs to 13 residues. The germline CDR1 and CDR2 sequences are DFQATT and SNEGSKA (reference sequence). J lost 2 bases, V lost 6 bases, and 5 bases had no gene match. CDR3: CSANSGNQETQYF. Written as DNA, the CDR3 is TGCAGTGCAAATAGCGGGAATCAAGAGACCCAGTACTTC.

This clonotype came up many times. The V gene is TRBV18, the J gene TRBJ2-7; TRBD1 agrees at 7 bases. Germline V gene lookup returns CDR1 KGHSH and CDR2 LQKENI. V trimming: 4 bases; J trimming: 6 bases; junction bases outside the gene matches: 9. This CDR3 is built from 14 residues. The CDR3 reads CASSLSGTVTEQYF. The CDR3 DNA reads TGTGCCAGCTCACTTTCCGGGACAGTGACCGAGCAGTACTTC.

This clonotype appeared many times. The chain combines TRBV5-1 with TRBJ2-7; 13 bases fit TRBD2. CDR1 SGHRS and CDR2 YFSETQ come from the germline V gene. V lost 3 bases and J lost 0; bases outside the gene matches: 3. The CDR3 is 16 amino acids. CDR3 sequence (DNA): TGCGCCAGCAGCTGGGGACTAGCGGGGAGCTCCTACGAGCAGTACTTC. Amino acids: CASSWGLAGSSYEQYF.

This clonotype was seen more than once but under ten times. The J gene is TRBJ2-3, the V gene TRBV28, with 8 bases that match TRBD2. The CDR3 totals 16 residues. With V trimmed by 2 bases and J by 5 bases, 9 bases remained unmatched. The germline CDR1 and CDR2 sequences are MDHEN and SYDVKM. DNA for the CDR3: TGTGCCAGCAGTTTAAGCCCGGGAGGGCCTGAAGATACGCAGTATTTT. This translates into CASSLSPGGPEDTQYF. The full variable domain, in which reference TRBV28 and TRBJ2-3 provide the parts outside the CDR3, is DVKVTQSSRYLVKRTGEKVFLECVQDMDHENMFWYRQDPGLGLRLIYFSYDVKMKEKGDIPEGYSVSREKKERFSLILESASTNQTSMYLCASSLSPGGPEDTQYFGPGTRLTVL.

This clonotype was observed at least ten times. The chain carries TRBV6-4 and TRBJ2-1; either TRBD1 or TRBD2 may fit D (5 bases each). Per germline, CDR1 MRHNA and CDR2 SNTAGT. Trimming took 6 bases from V and 0 from J, leaving 24 bases between them. The CDR3 is 19 residues long. CDR3 coding DNA: TGTGCCAGCAGCCCCACTCGGGACCGAGTGCTTCGCTCCTACAATGAGCAGTTCTTC. This sequence encodes CASSPTRDRVLRSYNEQFF.

This clonotype was seen more than once but under ten times. The rearrangement uses TRBV5-1 and TRBJ2-1, with 13 positions matching TRBD2. Germline CDR1 SGHRS, CDR2 YFSETQ. The CDR3 contains 16 residues. Trimming removed 4 bases from V and 6 bases from J; junction bases left unmatched: 7. The CDR3 is CASSLGLAGSSNEQFF. DNA of the CDR3: TGCGCCAGCAGCCTGGGACTAGCGGGATCTTCCAATGAGCAGTTCTTC.

The CDR3 loop reads CSVGWTVSSYEQYF. CDR3 DNA sequence: TGCAGCGTTGGGTGGACAGTTAGCTCCTACGAGCAGTACTTC. The chain carries TRBV29-1 and TRBJ2-7; TRBD1 might be the D (6 bases). The germline V gene encodes CDR1 SQVTM and CDR2 ANQGSEA. The germline V and J ends were trimmed by 4 bases and 0 bases, with 13 bases remaining between them. CDR3 length equals 14 residues.

This clonotype was picked up a small number of times. V and J are TRBV4-2 and TRBJ2-3; D remains ambiguous. The CDR3 totals 14 residues. Germline V gives CDR1 LGHNA, CDR2 YNFKEQ. Between the trimmed V and J ends, which lost 1 base and 4 bases, there was a span of 9 bases. The CDR3 DNA is TGTGCCAGCAGCCAAGTCGGCGTAGCAGATACGCAGTATTTT. This codes for CASSQVGVADTQYF.

This clonotype was recorded a few times. The chain is built from TRBV18 and TRBJ2-2; D is possibly TRBD2 (5 bases). The V and J ends lost 2 bases and 6 bases respectively, with 7 bases between them. Germline V gene lookup returns CDR1 KGHSH and CDR2 LQKENI. This CDR3 spans 13 amino acids. For the CDR3, the DNA is TGTGCCAGCTCACCAAAGAGGGCCGGGGAGCTGTTTTTT. It encodes CASSPKRAGELFF.

This clonotype has only a few counts. The chain has TRBV11-2 and TRBJ2-4, with D unclear. Germline V lookup: CDR1 SGHAT, CDR2 FQNNGV. The germline V and J ends were trimmed by 3 bases and 2 bases, with 14 bases remaining between them. CDR3 size: 16 residues. In DNA form, the CDR3 reads TGTGCCAGCAGCTTTAATGATGGCTCATCCAAAAACATTCAGTACTTC. Its protein is CASSFNDGSSKNIQYF.